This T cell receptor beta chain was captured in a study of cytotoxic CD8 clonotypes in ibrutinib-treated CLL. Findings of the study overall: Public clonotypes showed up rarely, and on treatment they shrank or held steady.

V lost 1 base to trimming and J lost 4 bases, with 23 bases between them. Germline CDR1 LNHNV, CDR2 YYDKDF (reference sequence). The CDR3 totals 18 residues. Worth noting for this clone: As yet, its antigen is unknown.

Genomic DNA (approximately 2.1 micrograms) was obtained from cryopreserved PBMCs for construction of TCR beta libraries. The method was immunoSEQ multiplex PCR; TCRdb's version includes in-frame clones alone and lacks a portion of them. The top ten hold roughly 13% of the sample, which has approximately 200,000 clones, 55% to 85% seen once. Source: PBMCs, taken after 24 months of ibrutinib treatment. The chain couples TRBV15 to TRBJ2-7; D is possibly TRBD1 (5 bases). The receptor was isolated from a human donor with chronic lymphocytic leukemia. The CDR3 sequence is CATSRGLGRYGIGYEQYF. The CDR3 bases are TGTGCCACCAGCAGAGGGTTGGGGCGATACGGCATAGGGTACGAGCAGTACTTC. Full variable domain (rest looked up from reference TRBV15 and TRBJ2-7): DAMVIQNPRYQVTQFGKPVTLSCSQTLNHNVMYWYQQKSSQAPKLLFHYYDKDFNNEADTPDNFQSRRPNTSFCFLDIRSPGLGDTAMYLCATSRGLGRYGIGYEQYFGPGTRLTVT.